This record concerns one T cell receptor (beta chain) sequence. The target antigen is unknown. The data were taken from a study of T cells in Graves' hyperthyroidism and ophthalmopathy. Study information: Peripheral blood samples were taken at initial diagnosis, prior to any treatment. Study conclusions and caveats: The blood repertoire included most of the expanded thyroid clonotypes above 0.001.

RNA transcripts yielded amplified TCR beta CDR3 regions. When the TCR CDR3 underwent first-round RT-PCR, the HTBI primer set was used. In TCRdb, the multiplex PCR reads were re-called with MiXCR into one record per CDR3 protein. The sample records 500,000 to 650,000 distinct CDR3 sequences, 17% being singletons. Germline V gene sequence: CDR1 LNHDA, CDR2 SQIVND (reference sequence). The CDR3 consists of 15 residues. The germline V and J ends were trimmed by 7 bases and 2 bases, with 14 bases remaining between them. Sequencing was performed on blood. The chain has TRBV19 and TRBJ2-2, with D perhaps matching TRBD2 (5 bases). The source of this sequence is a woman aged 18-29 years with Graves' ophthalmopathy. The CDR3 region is CASKTGTPNTGELFF. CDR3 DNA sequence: TGTGCCAGTAAGACGGGAACGCCAAACACCGGGGAGCTGTTTTTT.